These 24 T cell receptor beta chains were sequenced from one sample in a study of blood T cells in healthy people across ages. A second PCR, run for about 6 to 12 cycles, used a sample-barcoded 5' primer plus a J-beta primer mix. MiXCR was run by TCRdb on the 5' RACE reads, yielding one entry per CDR3 protein. The sample records 870,000 or so distinct CDR3 sequences, 29% being singletons. Input material: blood. The receptors shown here come from a woman of 80 years or more in good health.

The chain carries TRBV11-2 and TRBJ1-4, with unresolved D. CDR3 size: 15 residues. Germline assignment: CDR1 SGHAT and CDR2 FQNNGV. V was trimmed by 6 bases and J by 3 bases, leaving 14 bases between them. CDR3 nucleotides: TGTGCCAGCAGGCAGTGGGGAATGGCTAATGAAAAACTGTTTTTT. Protein: CASRQWGMANEKLFF.

In this sample, this clonotype turned up a few times. A much larger clone sits a single nucleotide away, making a read error possible. This chain links TRBV5-1 with TRBJ2-5, with D tentatively TRBD2 (6 bases). V lost 3 bases and J lost 6, with 15 bases in between. CDR3 length: 14 residues. CDR1 and CDR2 (germline): SGHRS, YFSETQ. CDR3 sequence (DNA): TGCGCCAGCAGCTGGGCCGGGAGTCTGAAGACCCAGTACTTC. The encoded protein is CASSWAGSLKTQYF.

In this sample, this clonotype turned up a few times. This sequence joins TRBV27 and TRBJ1-1; no definite D call. Trimming took 2 bases from V and 1 from J, leaving 14 bases between them. The germline CDR1 and CDR2 sequences are MNHEY and SMNVEV (reference sequence). The CDR3 covers 16 residues. The CDR3 here is CASSLTHSAGNTEAFF. CDR3 in DNA: TGTGCCAGCAGTTTAACCCACAGCGCAGGGAACACTGAAGCTTTCTTT.

The chain has TRBV27 and TRBJ2-1; D ambiguous. This CDR3 is built from 15 residues. Germline V gene lookup returns CDR1 MNHEY and CDR2 SMNVEV (reference sequence). V lost 5 bases and J 4 bases, leaving 15 bases between the germline ends. CDR3: CASSLGNLPYNEQFF. The CDR3 coding sequence is TGTGCCAGCAGTCTGGGCAATCTACCGTACAATGAGCAGTTCTTC.

This clonotype was recorded many times. The chain uses TRBV6-2 or TRBV6-3 and TRBJ2-7; D gene uncertain. The germline gives CDR1 MNHEY, CDR2 SVGEGT. The CDR3 has 12 amino acids. V was shortened by 5 bases and J by 1 base, with 6 bases between the two germline ends. As DNA, the CDR3 is TGTGCCAGCAGTCCCCTTTCCTACGAGCAGTACTTC. It is translated as CASSPLSYEQYF.

This clonotype showed up just a few times. With a much larger clone just one base away, this may be a read error. The chain has TRBV20-1 and TRBJ2-5, with 8 bases lining up with TRBD1. With 1 base clipped from V and 5 bases from J, the junction kept 18 bases outside the gene matches. Germline V CDR1 and CDR2: DFQATT, SNEGSKA (reference sequence). This CDR3 region has 18 residues. CDR3 residues: CSARATKGFRGLGETQYF. The CDR3 DNA is TGCAGTGCTAGAGCTACGAAAGGATTCAGGGGGCTGGGGGAGACCCAGTACTTC.

The V and J genes are TRBV11-2 and TRBJ1-1; a possible D gene is TRBD1 (6 bases). The length of the CDR3 is 14 residues. V was cut by 6 bases and J by 2 bases, with 13 bases left in between. The germline V gene encodes CDR1 SGHAT and CDR2 FQNNGV. CDR3: CASRQGSLNTEAFF. In nucleotides, the CDR3 is TGTGCCAGCAGACAGGGTTCCCTAAACACTGAAGCTTTCTTT.

Points on this clonotype: This may come from a read error, since a much larger clone is one base off. This rearrangement joins TRBV6-5 to TRBJ1-5, with 8 bases matching TRBD1. Per the germline V gene, CDR1 is MNHEY and CDR2 is SVGAGI. The CDR3 loop spans 14 amino acids. CDR3 residues: CAGSRRQGTQPQHF. CDR3 DNA: TGTGCCGGCAGTAGACGACAGGGGACTCAGCCCCAGCATTTT.

This clonotype was picked up a small number of times. Sequence at one end of the junction differs from germline and may be a read error. The chain is built from TRBV2 and TRBJ2-3; 12 bases are shared with TRBD2. Germline assignment: CDR1 SNHLY and CDR2 FYNNEI. The CDR3 spans 16 residues. DNA of the CDR3: TGTGCCTGCAGTAAAAGGACTAGCGGGGACACAGATACGCAGTATTTT. Translation: CACSKRTSGDTDTQYF.

Regarding this clonotype: A much larger clone lies a single base off, so this may be a read error. CDR3 sequence reads: CATSESGPAVETQYF. CDR3 DNA sequence: TGTGCCACCAGTGAGTCGGGACCAGCGGTCGAGACCCAGTACTTC. The rearrangement joins TRBV24-1 to TRBJ2-5; D could derive from TRBD1 or TRBD2 (5 bases each). V lost 4 bases to trimming and J lost 5 bases, with 16 bases between them. From germline, CDR1 is KGHDR and CDR2 SFDVKD. This CDR3 spans 15 amino acids.

In its sample, this clonotype was seen many times. This sequence joins TRBV7-2 and TRBJ2-5; 12 positions agree with TRBD2. Unmatched junction bases numbered 9, after V lost 5 bases and J lost 5 bases. The CDR3 runs to 16 residues. Germline V gives CDR1 SGHTA, CDR2 FQGNSA. CDR3 DNA sequence: TGTGCCAGCAGCGCCGGTCCTAGCGGGGGGGCCGAGACCCAGTACTTC. Translated, it gives CASSAGPSGGAETQYF.

The CDR3, as DNA: TGTGCCAGCAGCCGCGGACAGGGTATAGGGGAGCAGTTCTTC. It is translated as CASSRGQGIGEQFF. The chain carries TRBV3-1 and TRBJ2-1, with 8 bases fitting TRBD1. Germline-derived CDR1 and CDR2 are LGHDT and YNNKEL (reference sequence). This CDR3 has 14 amino acids. V shed 4 bases and J 10 bases; nucleotides not matched to a gene: 9.

This clonotype was observed a handful of times. The chain carries TRBV7-2 and TRBJ1-2; 12 bases line up with TRBD1. This CDR3 spans 15 amino acids. From germline, CDR1 is SGHTA and CDR2 FQGNSA. Trimming took 4 bases from V and 7 from J; bases not matched to a gene: 7. CDR3 coding DNA: TGTGCCAGCAGCTCGCCGGGACAGGGGGCGCTTGGCTACACCTTC. Protein sequence: CASSSPGQGALGYTF.

This clonotype was seen repeatedly, ten times or more. V and J are TRBV6-6 and TRBJ2-3, with 9 bases lining up with TRBD2. The junction had 3 bases not matched to a gene; V was cut back by 7 bases and J by 1 base. The germline V gene encodes CDR1 MNHNY and CDR2 SVGAGI (reference sequence). The CDR3 loop spans 14 amino acids. DNA of the CDR3: TGTGCCAGCACCCGCGGGGGGGGCACAGATACGCAGTATTTT. Protein: CASTRGGGTDTQYF.

This clonotype was observed a handful of times. A much larger clone is a single base away; this may be a read error. The chain is built from TRBV29-1 and TRBJ1-2; weak D call: TRBD1 (5 bases). V dropped 4 bases and J dropped 6 bases, with 15 bases sitting between them. The CDR3 contains 13 residues. Germline V gene sequence: CDR1 SQVTM, CDR2 ANQGSEA. The CDR3 DNA reads TGCAGCGTTGTGGGCAGGGATAGCCATGGCTACACCTTC. This encodes CSVVGRDSHGYTF. The variable domain in full, with the rest retrieved from reference TRBV29-1 and TRBJ1-2, is SAVISQKPSRDICQRGTSLTIQCQVDSQVTMMFWYRQQPGQSLTLIATANQGSEATYESGFVIDKFPISRPNLTFSTLTVSNMSPEDSSIYLCSVVGRDSHGYTFGSGTRLTVV.

This clonotype came up a few times. The rearrangement joins TRBV6-2 or TRBV6-3 to TRBJ1-1; no reliable D call. The CDR3 totals 15 residues. V was shortened by 0 bases and J by 1 base, with 9 bases between the two germline ends. CDR1 and CDR2 (germline): MNHEY, SVGEGT. This CDR3 reads CASSYSALGNTEAFF. CDR3 DNA: TGTGCCAGCAGTTACTCCGCACTGGGGAACACTGAAGCTTTCTTT.

The sample holds many counts of this clonotype. The V call is TRBV27, the J call TRBJ2-6; D is undetermined. The CDR3 runs to 17 residues. The V and J ends lost 0 bases and 0 bases respectively, with 9 bases between them. Germline CDR1 and CDR2: MNHEY and SMNVEV (reference sequence). Written as DNA, the CDR3 is TGTGCCAGCAGTTTATCCCCCGGCGTCTCTGGGGCCAACGTCCTGACTTTC. Its protein product is CASSLSPGVSGANVLTF. The full variable domain, in which reference TRBV27 and TRBJ2-6 provide the parts outside the CDR3, is EAQVTQNPRYLITVTGKKLTVTCSQNMNHEYMSWYRQDPGLGLRQIYYSMNVEVTDKGDVPEGYKVSRKEKRNFPLILESPSPNQTSLYFCASSLSPGVSGANVLTFGAGSRLTVL.

This clonotype was observed a few times. A much bigger clone sits one base away, suggesting this may be a read error. The V and J genes are TRBV7-2 and TRBJ2-7; D gene uncertain. This CDR3 is 14 amino acids long. V gave up 5 bases and J gave up 6 bases, with 17 bases separating them. In germline, CDR1 is SGHTA, CDR2 FQGNSA. The CDR3 DNA sequence: TGTGCCAGCAGCATTAGCCCCTGGGCCTCCGAGCAGTACTTC. Translated, it gives CASSISPWASEQYF.

This clonotype was seen more than once but under ten times. The chain carries TRBV9 and TRBJ1-2; 7 nucleotides align to TRBD1. The CDR3 is 15 amino acids. Trimming at V came to 6 bases and at J to 3 bases, leaving 11 bases not matched to a gene. The germline V gene encodes CDR1 SGDLS and CDR2 YYNGEE. CDR3 residues: CASNVGGGQYYGYTF. As DNA, the CDR3 is TGTGCCAGCAACGTTGGGGGGGGACAGTACTATGGCTACACCTTC. Complete variable domain (other parts from reference TRBV9 and TRBJ1-2): DSGVTQTPKHLITATGQRVTLRCSPRSGDLSVYWYQQSLDQGLQFLIQYYNGEERAKGNILERFSAQQFPDLHSELNLSSLELGDSALYFCASNVGGGQYYGYTFGSGTRLTVV.

In this sample, this clonotype turned up a few times. This chain links TRBV30 with TRBJ1-2, with TRBD1 matching 8 bases. This CDR3 region has 13 residues. In germline, CDR1 is GTSNPN, CDR2 SVGIG (reference sequence). J lost 8 bases, V lost 4 bases, and 9 bases had no gene match. CDR3: CAWTRQGSGGYTF. CDR3 nucleotides: TGTGCCTGGACCAGACAGGGGAGCGGCGGCTACACCTTC.

The V gene is TRBV19, the J gene TRBJ2-5; D not certain. The CDR3 consists of 12 residues. V lost 6 bases to trimming and J lost 5 bases, with 10 bases between them. The germline gives CDR1 LNHDA, CDR2 SQIVND (reference sequence). Written as DNA, the CDR3 is TGTGCCAGTAGAGATGGTGGGGAGACCCAGTACTTC. It translates to CASRDGGETQYF.

This clonotype was seen only a few times. Possible read error: a much larger clone is one base away. The rearrangement uses TRBV6-5 and TRBJ1-1, with 9 bases aligning to TRBD1. V shed 6 bases, J shed 1 base, and the junction held 3 bases outside the gene matches. The CDR3 sequence is 14 residues long. The V gene's germline CDR1 is MNHEY and CDR2 SVGAGI. The CDR3 sequence: CASRLGQGNTEAFF. Here the CDR3 DNA reads TGTGCCAGCAGATTGGGACAGGGGAACACTGAAGCTTTCTTT.

This clonotype appeared many times. The J gene is TRBJ1-6, the V gene TRBV7-2; D gene unclear. The V and J ends lost 0 bases and 5 bases respectively, with 8 bases between them. The CDR3 has 15 residues. The germline V gene encodes CDR1 SGHTA and CDR2 FQGNSA. The CDR3 sequence: CASSLAGPHNSPLHF. CDR3 DNA: TGTGCCAGCAGCTTAGCCGGCCCTCATAATTCACCCCTCCACTTT.

This clonotype was counted at least ten times. V gene TRBV15 combines with J gene TRBJ2-7, with 9 positions matching TRBD1. This CDR3 is built from 16 residues. V gave up 1 base and J gave up 2 bases; unmatched junction bases: 6. Germline loops: CDR1 LNHNV, CDR2 YYDKDF (reference sequence). The chain's CDR3 is CATSRAGQGVPYEQYF. The CDR3 region has the DNA TGTGCCACCAGCAGAGCGGGACAGGGAGTCCCCTACGAGCAGTACTTC.